The T cell receptor (beta chain) under discussion was sequenced for a study of cytomegalovirus exposure and HLA in healthy donors. Study-wide findings and caveats: Within an earlier analysis, most TCR beta V segments proved productive either about 87% or about 30% of the time. It is likely that the observed cluster of highly shared sequence variants was a sequencing artifact. Versus the approximately 700-donor mean, an Asian-associated ancestry cluster reportedly showed fewer N-insertions in a later analysis.

Worth noting for this clone: Its antigen is not known.

Use of 60 Vbeta and 13 Jbeta primers characterized the PCR. How the authors handled the data: As a later analysis found, there were approximately 80 million unique TCR beta chains, of which some 9.9 million were shared. Here immunoSEQ multiplex PCR was the method, and the copy in TCRdb shows in-frame clones only, minus some. D and trimming were read from the DNA, whereas the V and J calls and clone size are those reported in that table. The data contain under 130,000 clones, roughly 71% of them seen just once; the ten biggest clones take up roughly a tenth. This CDR3 contains 17 residues. The V segment lost 5 bases and the J segment 7 bases; nucleotides outside the gene matches: 14. CDR1 is MNHEY and CDR2 is SMNVEV in the germline V gene (reference sequence).

J is TRBJ2-1 and V is TRBV27; TRBD2 agrees at 10 bases. Source material: PBMCs. The sequence came from a man aged 35 to 55 in good health and CMV-seropositive. The CDR3 loop reads CASSKFSLAGESNEQFF. CDR3 coding DNA: TGTGCCAGCAGTAAATTCTCTCTAGCGGGAGAGTCGAATGAGCAGTTCTTC.